Listed here are 16 T cell receptor beta chains from one sample, sequenced in a study of T cells in Graves' hyperthyroidism and ophthalmopathy. Amplification yielded TCR beta CDR3 regions, with RNA transcripts as the source. The study used the HTBI primer set for a first-round RT-PCR of the TCR CDR3. Via MiXCR, TCRdb re-called the multiplex PCR reads, giving one row per CDR3 protein. This table holds a few hundred thousand distinct CDR3 sequences, roughly 14% found once. The sequenced sample consisted of blood. The receptors here all came from a woman in her twenties or thirties with Graves' ophthalmopathy.

This clonotype was counted a few times. One base separates it from a far larger clone, so it is likely a read error. The chain joins TRBV11-2 to TRBJ1-1; D is unclear. Germline assignment: CDR1 SGHAT and CDR2 FQNNGV. The CDR3 loop spans 13 amino acids. The CDR3, as DNA: TGTACCAGCAGCTTAGCTGTGAACACTGAAGCTTTCTTT. Its translation: CTSSLAVNTEAFF.

There are many counts of this clonotype. This chain uses TRBV20-1 with TRBJ1-5; 8 nucleotides line up with TRBD1. The CDR3 has 17 amino acids. CDR1 DFQATT and CDR2 SNEGSKA come from the germline V gene (reference sequence). Trimming at V came to 3 bases and at J to 5 bases, leaving 15 bases not matched to a gene. The CDR3 bases are TGCAGTGCTAGTGCTGGCGGGGAGCAGGGGGCTTATCAGCCCCAGCATTTT. It is translated as CSASAGGEQGAYQPQHF.

This clonotype was observed a handful of times. The chain recombines TRBV20-1 with TRBJ2-7, with D perhaps TRBD1 (7 bases). This CDR3 has 14 residues. V was shortened by 5 bases and J by 3 bases, with 17 bases between the two germline ends. CDR1 and CDR2 (germline): DFQATT, SNEGSKA (reference sequence). CDR3 protein: CSACDRQGGYEQYF. The CDR3 DNA reads as TGCAGTGCTTGTGACAGACAGGGAGGCTACGAGCAGTACTTC.

V and J are TRBV6-1 and TRBJ1-5, with D unclear. Germline V lookup: CDR1 MNHNS, CDR2 SASEGT. The CDR3 spans 13 residues. V shed 7 bases and J shed 7 bases, with 14 bases lying between them. Written as DNA, the CDR3 is TGTGCCAGCAAGAGAGGGCTCAACCAGCCCCAGCATTTT. This gives the protein CASKRGLNQPQHF.

At least ten counts were recorded for this clonotype. The V gene is TRBV4-1, the J gene TRBJ2-5, with 7 bases identical to TRBD2. With V trimmed by 1 base and J by 5 bases, 10 bases remained unmatched. The CDR3 is 16 residues long. CDR1 and CDR2 from the germline V gene are MGHRA and YSYEKL. The CDR3 sequence: CASSQVGLGGPETQYF. The DNA for the CDR3 is TGCGCCAGCAGCCAAGTGGGACTGGGAGGGCCCGAGACCCAGTACTTC.

This sequence joins TRBV2 and TRBJ2-3; D gene ambiguous. The CDR3 extends over 11 amino acids. V gave up 8 bases and J gave up 4 bases, with 7 bases separating them. Germline V gene lookup returns CDR1 SNHLY and CDR2 FYNNEI. CDR3 region: CASPGADTQYF. CDR3 coding DNA: TGTGCCAGCCCGGGCGCAGATACGCAGTATTTT. Drawing the rest from reference TRBV2 and TRBJ2-3, the complete variable domain is EPEVTQTPSHQVTQMGQEVILRCVPISNHLYFYWYRQILGQKVEFLVSFYNNEISEKSEIFDDQFSVERPDGSNFTLKIRSTKLEDSAMYFCASPGADTQYFGPGTRLTVL.

This clonotype turned up a few times. The CDR3 DNA reads TGTGCCAGCAGTTATATGGGAATCTATGGCTACACCTTC. This encodes CASSYMGIYGYTF. The chain joins TRBV6-2 or TRBV6-3 to TRBJ1-2, with no clear D. The CDR3 spans 13 residues. The germline gives CDR1 MNHEY, CDR2 SVGEGT. Deletions cut 3 bases from V and 4 bases from J, with 9 bases between.

The genes are TRBV28 and TRBJ1-5; 7 bases fit TRBD1. The germline V gene encodes CDR1 MDHEN and CDR2 SYDVKM. The CDR3 is 15 residues long. The J segment lost 1 base and the V segment lost 6 bases, leaving 6 bases of the junction unmatched. The chain's CDR3 is CASSTTTGSNQPQHF. As DNA, the CDR3 is TGTGCCAGCAGCACTACGACAGGGAGCAATCAGCCCCAGCATTTT.

In its sample, this clonotype was seen a few times. The junction and the germline gene differ at one end; a read error may be behind it. This chain joins TRBV7-2 and TRBJ2-2; D possibly corresponds to TRBD2 (6 bases). CDR3 length: 15 residues. The germline gives CDR1 SGHTA, CDR2 FQGNSA. CDR3 in amino acids: CAISPVGGRSGELFF. The CDR3 coding sequence is TGTGCCATCAGCCCAGTGGGGGGACGATCGGGGGAGCTGTTTTTT.

The J gene is TRBJ2-1, the V gene TRBV5-1, with a tentative D call TRBD1 (5 bases). CDR3 size: 12 residues. Germline-derived CDR1 and CDR2 are SGHRS and YFSETQ. Trimming shortened V by 4 bases and J by 8 bases, and 10 bases separated the two germline ends. CDR3 nucleotides: TGCGCCAGCAGCCAGGGATGGGATGAGCAGTTCTTC. This gives the protein CASSQGWDEQFF.

This clonotype appeared a single time. A much more abundant neighbour one base away suggests this may be a read error. The J gene is TRBJ1-1, the V gene TRBV6-9, with a tentative D call TRBD1 (6 bases). This CDR3 has 14 amino acids. CDR1 and CDR2 from the germline V gene are MNHGY and SVAAGI. CDR3 in amino acids: CVSSYVAGATEAFF. DNA for the CDR3: TGTGTCAGCAGTTACGTTGCAGGGGCCACTGAAGCTTTCTTT.

The rearrangement links TRBV19 to TRBJ1-2; D is unclear. CDR1 is LNHDA and CDR2 is SQIVND in the germline V gene (reference sequence). This CDR3 contains 13 residues. The V gene lost 2 bases and the J gene lost 5 bases, with 9 bases spanning the gap. DNA for the CDR3: TGTGCCAGTAGTATAAAACCTCTTTATGGCTACACCTTC. Translated, it gives CASSIKPLYGYTF.

This clonotype has a count of ten or more. V gene TRBV2 combines with J gene TRBJ1-2; D is unclear. Germline V gene data show CDR1 as SNHLY and CDR2 as FYNNEI. V was pared by 5 bases and J by 8 bases, with 15 bases between. The CDR3 loop spans 13 amino acids. CDR3 region: CASSPTFRQGYTF. DNA of the CDR3: TGTGCCAGCAGTCCCACCTTCCGGCAGGGCTACACCTTC.

V is TRBV20-1 and J is TRBJ2-7; 8 bases match TRBD1. Per the germline V gene, CDR1 is DFQATT and CDR2 is SNEGSKA (reference sequence). CDR3 length equals 15 residues. Unmatched junction bases numbered 8, after V lost 1 base and J lost 3 bases. The CDR3 loop is CSARGGRTGIYEQYF. CDR3 DNA sequence: TGCAGTGCTAGAGGGGGCCGGACAGGGATCTACGAGCAGTACTTC.

The V call is TRBV19, the J call TRBJ2-3; TRBD1 might be the D (6 bases). V lost 2 bases, J lost 4 bases, and 13 bases lay in between. Germline V gene lookup returns CDR1 LNHDA and CDR2 SQIVND (reference sequence). The length of the CDR3 is 15 residues. The CDR3: CASSILGASADTQYF. In nucleotides, the CDR3 is TGTGCCAGTAGTATATTGGGGGCAAGTGCAGATACGCAGTATTTT. Using reference TRBV19 and TRBJ2-3 for the parts outside the CDR3, the full variable domain is DGGITQSPKYLFRKEGQNVTLSCEQNLNHDAMYWYRQDPGQGLRLIYYSQIVNDFQKGDIAEGYSVSREKKESFPLTVTSAQKNPTAFYLCASSILGASADTQYFGPGTRLTVL.

This clonotype was observed at least ten times. The J gene is TRBJ2-5, the V gene TRBV20-1; D is unresolved. CDR1 and CDR2 (germline): DFQATT, SNEGSKA (reference sequence). This CDR3 spans 12 amino acids. V lost 5 bases and J 4 bases, leaving 11 bases between the germline ends. The CDR3 sequence: CSAGRTTETQYF. CDR3 in DNA: TGCAGTGCTGGCCGCACGACAGAGACCCAGTACTTC.